The present entry profiles one T cell receptor beta chain with its context. The antigen is not known. This CDR3 is built from 15 residues. The sample comes from a study of graft-versus-host responses after intestinal transplantation. Only in-frame clones appear in the TCRdb table, and some are missing; sequencing was by immunoSEQ multiplex PCR. The sample lists about 120,000 clones, around 93% occurring once. Sequences were derived from unstimulated CD4+ T cells sorted from spleen or lymph node cells, sampled before intestinal transplant. This TCR derives from a human donor who received an intestinal transplant. This chain connects TRBV21-1 to TRBJ2-1; the D segment call TRBD2 is taken from the table without a DNA check. TRBV21-1 is shown as a pseudogene. The CDR3 region is CASSKCGATRHEQFF. CDR3 DNA: TGTGCCAGCAGCAAATGCGGTGCAACTCGCCATGAGCAGTTCTTC.